Below are 2 T cell receptor beta chains sequenced from a single sample in a study of PD-1 blockade in mismatch repair-deficient tumors. The assay was immunoSEQ multiplex PCR, and TCRdb's table has in-frame clones only and misses some. The sample includes 60,000 to 70,000 clones, 88% seen only once; the top ten take roughly 13%. The sample was peripheral blood, taken 52 weeks after starting pembrolizumab. These receptors all stem from an adult with mismatch repair-deficient cancer.

This rearrangement joins TRBV14 to TRBJ2-2; perhaps TRBD1 as D (6 bases). Germline CDR1 and CDR2: SGHDN and FVKESK. The CDR3 is 15 amino acids. Trimming left V 5 bases short and J 4 bases short, with 14 bases between. DNA of the CDR3: TGTGCCAGCAGCGGGGCGCAGGGGTTCACCGGGGAGCTGTTTTTT. Residues: CASSGAQGFTGELFF.

A few counts support this clone. The chain is built from TRBV7-2 and TRBJ2-1, with D perhaps matching TRBD1 (6 bases). This CDR3 is 13 amino acids long. Trimming removed 5 bases at V and 4 bases at J, with 9 bases between. Germline CDR1 is SGHTA and CDR2 is FQGNSA. CDR3: CASSVDSYNEQFF. In nucleotides, the CDR3 is TGTGCCAGCAGCGTGGACAGTTACAATGAGCAGTTCTTC.